The rows below give T cell receptor beta chains drawn from one sample of a study of shared clonotypes between healthy human individuals. TCRdb keeps only in-frame clones here, not all; method: immunoSEQ multiplex PCR. The sample yields some 2,000,000 clones, around 95% seen once. The material sequenced was naive CD4+ T cells sorted from blood. These receptors all come from a man aged 18 to 29 in good health. The CDR3 runs from the conserved cysteine through the conserved F or W. Fields, in order: V gene, D gene, J gene, clone size, CDR3 DNA, CDR3 protein. A D gene is named only where the DNA matches it firmly. Clone size is stated in some rows and not others, as once, few, many or a class when expanded.

TRBV7-2	TRBD1	TRBJ1-3	.	TGTGCCAGCAGCTTACAGACAGGGATATCTGGAAACACCATATATTTT	CASSLQTGISGNTIYF
TRBV5-1	TRBD1	TRBJ2-7	.	TGCGCCAGCAGATTTACGACAGGGGATTACCGCGAGCAGTACTTC	CASRFTTGDYREQYF
TRBV5-1	.	TRBJ2-7	.	TGCGCCAGCAGCTTGGTAGAGGGCGGCTACGAGCAGTACTTC	CASSLVEGGYEQYF
TRBV6-6	TRBD1	TRBJ2-4	.	TGTGCCAGCAGCAGACCCGGGACAGGCAACATTCAGTACTTC	CASSRPGTGNIQYF
TRBV9	TRBD1	TRBJ1-5	.	TGTGCCAGCAGCGTAGGACAGGGCCAAAATCAGCCCCAGCATTTT	CASSVGQGQNQPQHF
TRBV7-2	TRBD2	TRBJ2-3	.	TGTGCCAGCAGCTTAGTAGCGGGAGGGAGCACAGATACGCAGTATTTT	CASSLVAGGSTDTQYF
TRBV15	TRBD1	TRBJ2-5	.	TGTGCCACCAGGGCAACAGGGGGCGGAGAGACCCAGTACTTC	CATRATGGGETQYF
TRBV6-5	.	TRBJ2-6	once	TGTGCCTCTTCGAGGGGGTCTGGGGCCAACGTCCTGACTTTC	CASSRGSGANVLTF
TRBV5-3	.	TRBJ2-1	.	TGTGCCAGAAGCTTGACCGAACAGGGCGCTTACAATGAGCAGTTCTTC	CARSLTEQGAYNEQFF
TRBV18	TRBD1	TRBJ1-1	.	TGTGCCAGCTCACCTTCCGGGACAGTTAACACTGAAGCTTTCTTT	CASSPSGTVNTEAFF
TRBV27	TRBD2	TRBJ2-1	.	TGTGCCAGCAGTTCCGGACTAGCGGGATACAATGAGCAGTTCTTC	CASSSGLAGYNEQFF
TRBV2	TRBD1	TRBJ1-4	.	TGTGCCAGCAGTGCGCAGGGGGCTAATGAAAAACTGTTTTTT	CASSAQGANEKLFF
TRBV15	.	TRBJ2-7	.	TGTGCCACCAGCTCCCGGGGGTACGAGCAGTACTTC	CATSSRGYEQYF
TRBV27	.	TRBJ1-6	.	TGTGCCAGCAGTGATCAGCCCGGACATACGGCGGGTTCACCCCTCCACTTT	CASSDQPGHTAGSPLHF
TRBV6-5	.	TRBJ1-3	.	TGTGCCAGCTCGAGGGGGAACACCATATATTTT	CASSRGNTIYF
TRBV5-1	TRBD1	TRBJ2-1	.	TGCGCCAGCAGCTTGGTTGGGACAGCGTACGACAATGAGCAGTTCTTC	CASSLVGTAYDNEQFF
TRBV30	.	TRBJ1-4	.	TGTGCCTGGAGTGTGGGGACTAATGAAAAACTGTTTTTT	CAWSVGTNEKLFF
TRBV27	TRBD1	TRBJ2-7	.	TGTGCCATCCATTTCCCGGGACAGGGAATCGACGAGCAGTACTTC	CAIHFPGQGIDEQYF
TRBV6-1	.	TRBJ1-5	.	TGTGCCAGCAGTGAACAGGATAGCAATCAGCCCCAGCATTTT	CASSEQDSNQPQHF
TRBV7-8	TRBD2	TRBJ2-7	.	TGTGCCAGCAGCTTAGAACTAGCGGGAGGCTACGAGCAGTACTTC	CASSLELAGGYEQYF
TRBV7-2	TRBD2	TRBJ2-1	.	TGTGCCAGCAGCCCTAGCGGGGGAGAGCAGTTCTTC	CASSPSGGEQFF
TRBV6-5	.	TRBJ2-5	.	TGTGCCAGCAGTCCAGTCCCGGGACAAAAGGATACCCAGTACTTC	CASSPVPGQKDTQYF